A selection of T cell receptor beta chains follows, all from one sample in a study of OX40 agonist ivuxolimab in advanced cancers. Sequencing used immunoSEQ multiplex PCR; TCRdb keeps in-frame clones, though not all of them. The sample records 75,000 to 100,000 clones, 86% being singletons. Specimen: CD4+ or CD8+ T cells sorted from blood, collected in a trial of the OX40 agonist ivuxolimab. These receptors all come from an adult with an advanced solid tumor such as melanoma, head and neck, liver or kidney cancer. CDR3s include the opening cysteine and the closing phenylalanine or tryptophan. A D gene is named only where the DNA matches it firmly. Some rows have no size entry. The others give once, few or many, or a class for an expanded clone.

v_call	j_call	d_call	cdr3_length	clone_size	cdr3_nt	cdr3_aa
TRBV5-6	TRBJ2-1	.	16	.	TGTGCCAGCAGCTTGCCCACTACGGGAGGGGGCGATGAGCAGTTCTTC	CASSLPTTGGGDEQFF
TRBV20-1	TRBJ1-2	TRBD1	11	.	TGCAGTGCTCCCCAGGGGGGGGGCTACACCTTC	CSAPQGGGYTF
TRBV5-1	TRBJ1-1	.	15	.	TGCGCCAGCAGCTTGGAGACCACAGGTAACACTGAAGCTTTCTTT	CASSLETTGNTEAFF
TRBV28	TRBJ1-5	TRBD1	13	.	TGTGCCAGCAGTACAGGGGTGAGTCAGCCCCAGCATTTT	CASSTGVSQPQHF
TRBV5-1	TRBJ2-2	.	19	once	TGCGCCAGCAGCTTGGACCGGGGCTCGCTAGCAGAGAACACCGGGGAGCTGTTTTTT	CASSLDRGSLAENTGELFF
TRBV6-1	TRBJ1-5	.	13	.	TGTGCCAGCAGTGAAAAGGATAATCAGCCCCAGCATTTT	CASSEKDNQPQHF
TRBV14	TRBJ2-1	TRBD2	16	.	TGTGCCAGCAGCCCCCTCGGAGCGGGGGCTAACAATGAGCAGTTCTTC	CASSPLGAGANNEQFF
TRBV5-1	TRBJ2-5	.	14	.	TGCGCCAGCAGTGTCGGTGGGAGTGGAGAGACCCAGTACTTC	CASSVGGSGETQYF
TRBV28	TRBJ1-1	.	10	.	TGTGCCAGCAAGAACACTGAAGCTTTCTTT	CASKNTEAFF
TRBV7-9	TRBJ2-3	.	11	.	TGTGCCAGCAGTTTAACAGATACGCAGTATTTT	CASSLTDTQYF
TRBV6-1	TRBJ1-5	.	17	once	TGTGCCAGCAGTGAAGCGTGGAACCTCGTATACAGTCAGCCCCAGCATTTT	CASSEAWNLVYSQPQHF
TRBV7-8	TRBJ1-2	.	17	.	TGTGCCAGCAGCTTAGCAACCGTCGGACAGACCAACTATGGCTACACCTTC	CASSLATVGQTNYGYTF
TRBV19	TRBJ1-2	.	14	.	TGTGCCAGTAGTCGGGGCAGTTTGGATCTTGGCTACACCTTC	CASSRGSLDLGYTF
TRBV6-5	TRBJ2-1	.	12	.	TGTGCCAGCAGCCTCATAAGGAATGAGCAGTTCTTC	CASSLIRNEQFF
TRBV6-5	TRBJ2-3	.	16	.	TGTGCCAGCAGTTACTCGAGTCAACCCATCACAGATACGCAGTATTTT	CASSYSSQPITDTQYF
TRBV11-2	TRBJ1-2	.	16	.	TGTGCCAGCAGCTTAGGGATTGGACAGCGCGACTATGGCTACACCTTC	CASSLGIGQRDYGYTF
TRBV5-1	TRBJ2-3	TRBD2	16	.	TGCGCCAGCAGCCCGCCTCTAGCGGCTAGCACAGATACGCAGTATTTT	CASSPPLAASTDTQYF
TRBV15	TRBJ1-4	.	15	few	TGTGCCACCAGCAGAGTTGGCGACGTGGATGAAAAACTGTTTTTT	CATSRVGDVDEKLFF
TRBV30	TRBJ1-2	.	13	.	TGTGCCTGGGGGGGACGGGGGCTTAATGGCTACACCTTC	CAWGGRGLNGYTF
TRBV25-1	TRBJ1-1	.	18	.	TGTGCCAGCAGTGAACCCAGAACAGGGTCCCGGATGAACACTGAAGCTTTCTTT	CASSEPRTGSRMNTEAFF
TRBV5-6	TRBJ2-7	.	19	.	TGTGCCAGCAGCTTGGCCCGGGTGAAGAACATACTCCTTGCCTACGAGCAGTACTTC	CASSLARVKNILLAYEQYF
TRBV7-2	TRBJ1-6	TRBD1	16	.	TGTGCCAGCAGCATCGGACAGGGGGCATTGGGTTCACCCCTCCACTTT	CASSIGQGALGSPLHF
TRBV18	TRBJ1-1	.	12	.	TGTGCCAGCAAAAACATGAACACTGAAGCTTTCTTT	CASKNMNTEAFF
TRBV7-9	TRBJ2-5	.	16	.	TGTGCCAGCAGCTCCTTGGTAGGGGGGACCCAAGAGACCCAGTACTTC	CASSSLVGGTQETQYF
TRBV19	TRBJ2-3	.	15	.	TGTGCCAGCAAGTGGGGATCGGGGACCACAGATACGCAGTATTTT	CASKWGSGTTDTQYF
TRBV27	TRBJ1-3	.	18	.	TGTGCCAGCAGTTTATCGGGGAGGAGCCGCTTCTCTGGAAACACCATATATTTT	CASSLSGRSRFSGNTIYF
TRBV19	TRBJ1-4	.	15	.	TGTGCCAGTAGGGGACTGCCAGCAACTAATGAAAAACTGTTTTTT	CASRGLPATNEKLFF
TRBV5-1	TRBJ2-3	.	14	.	TGCGCCAGCAGCCTCGGAGGGGGCACAGATACGCAGTATTTT	CASSLGGGTDTQYF
TRBV4-3	TRBJ1-4	.	18	.	TGCGCCAGCAGCCAAGATCCACTGTCCCTCAGGAGTAATGAAAAACTGTTTTTT	CASSQDPLSLRSNEKLFF
TRBV27	TRBJ2-1	TRBD1	15	.	TGTGCCAGCAGTTCAAGGACAGGGGGCAGGGATGAGCAGTTCTTC	CASSSRTGGRDEQFF
TRBV28	TRBJ2-3	TRBD1	15	.	TGTGCCAGCAGTTCTCGGACAGGGGCGTTAGATACGCAGTATTTT	CASSSRTGALDTQYF
TRBV7-2	TRBJ2-1	TRBD2	17	.	TGTGCCAGCAGCCCAGACTCTACTAGCGGAACCTACAATGAGCAGTTCTTC	CASSPDSTSGTYNEQFF
TRBV6-5	TRBJ1-2	.	11	.	TGTGCCAGCAGTGAATCCTATGGCTACACCTTC	CASSESYGYTF
TRBV5-4	TRBJ1-3	.	15	.	TGTGCCAGCAGCTTTGGAACAGCCTCTGGAAACACCATATATTTT	CASSFGTASGNTIYF
TRBV7-2	TRBJ2-5	.	15	.	TGTGCCAGCAGCTTATATTCTAGCAGTCAAGAGACCCAGTACTTC	CASSLYSSSQETQYF
TRBV2	TRBJ1-5	.	12	few	TGTGCCAGCAGTGGACAGTATCAGCCCCAGCATTTT	CASSGQYQPQHF
TRBV6-5	TRBJ2-7	.	14	few	TGTGCCAGCAGAAGACAGTGGACCTCCTACGAGCAGTACTTC	CASRRQWTSYEQYF
TRBV11-3	TRBJ2-7	.	13	.	TGTGCCAGCAGCTTAGACGGCGAGCACGAGCAGTACTTC	CASSLDGEHEQYF
TRBV11-2	TRBJ2-1	.	12	.	TGTGCCAGCAGCTTATTTCCCCCCGAGCAGTTCTTC	CASSLFPPEQFF
TRBV11-2	TRBJ1-5	.	14	.	TGTGCCAGCAGCCTAGGGGGGGCCCCACAGCCCCAGCATTTT	CASSLGGAPQPQHF
TRBV5-1	TRBJ1-1	.	17	.	TGCGCCAGCAGCTTGAGGGGCGGCCAGGGCATGAACACTGAAGCTTTCTTT	CASSLRGGQGMNTEAFF
TRBV6-5	TRBJ2-7	.	13	.	TGTGCCAGCAGTTTCGGGGACCGCTACGAGCAGTACTTC	CASSFGDRYEQYF
TRBV7-6	TRBJ1-1	.	11	.	TGTGCCAGCAGGAGGAGGGCTGAAGCTTTCTTT	CASRRRAEAFF
TRBV28	TRBJ2-7	.	15	.	TGTGCCAGCAGTTTTCGGGGAAGGTTGGACTACGAGCAGTACTTC	CASSFRGRLDYEQYF
TRBV5-1	TRBJ2-1	.	14	.	TGCGCCAGCAGCTTAAACAGGGCCGGCAATGAGCAGTTCTTC	CASSLNRAGNEQFF
TRBV7-2	TRBJ2-5	TRBD2	14	.	TGTGCCAGCAGCGGACTAGCGGTGCAAGAGACCCAGTACTTC	CASSGLAVQETQYF